These 29 T cell receptor beta chains were all obtained from the same sample, sequenced in a study of cytotoxic CD8 clonotypes in ibrutinib-treated CLL. The protocol was immunoSEQ multiplex PCR, while the TCRdb copy is restricted to in-frame clones and leaves out a portion. The sample includes 150,000 or so clones, 70% to 80% seen only once; the top ten take 9.5% to 15%. Sequences were derived from PBMCs, sampled after 12 months of ibrutinib treatment. The receptors come from a human donor with chronic lymphocytic leukemia.

The V gene is TRBV18, the J gene TRBJ2-2; no clear D. This CDR3 contains 13 residues. Germline values: CDR1 KGHSH, CDR2 LQKENI. V dropped 0 bases and J dropped 1 base, with 0 bases sitting between them. The CDR3 DNA reads as TGTGCCAGCTCACCACCGAACACCGGGGAGCTGTTTTTT. Its translation is CASSPPNTGELFF.

The chain recombines TRBV5-8 with TRBJ1-2, with TRBD1 matching 7 bases. Germline V gives CDR1 SGHTS, CDR2 YDEGEE. The ends lost 9 bases at V and 4 bases at J; junction bases unmatched: 21. The CDR3 covers 17 residues. The CDR3 sequence is CANREGARLSPGYGYTF. The CDR3 nucleotides read TGTGCCAACAGGGAGGGGGCCCGACTATCCCCGGGCTATGGCTACACCTTC.

The chain carries TRBV5-4 and TRBJ2-7; TRBD2 agrees at 9 bases. The V segment lost 4 bases and the J segment 0 bases; nucleotides outside the gene matches: 8. Germline V gene sequence: CDR1 SGHNT, CDR2 YYREEE (reference sequence). The CDR3 extends over 16 amino acids. CDR3 sequence: CASSLPSGRSSYEQYF. The CDR3 DNA is TGTGCCAGCAGCCTACCGAGCGGGAGGAGCTCCTACGAGCAGTACTTC.

This sequence joins TRBV28 and TRBJ2-3; a possible D gene is TRBD1 (6 bases). The germline V gene encodes CDR1 MDHEN and CDR2 SYDVKM. V dropped 7 bases and J dropped 2 bases, with 19 bases sitting between them. The CDR3 is made up of 16 amino acids. DNA of the CDR3: TGTGCCAGCAACACCGCCGTGGGACACAACACAGATACGCAGTATTTT. Translation: CASNTAVGHNTDTQYF.

This clone has a handful of counts. The V and J genes are TRBV28 and TRBJ2-7, with 12 bases fitting TRBD2. Trimming took 8 bases from V and 2 from J; bases not matched to a gene: 10. Germline lookup yields CDR1 MDHEN and CDR2 SYDVKM. CDR3 length: 16 amino acids. The CDR3 loop reads CASLPFGLAGTYEQYF. CDR3 nucleotides: TGTGCCAGCCTCCCCTTTGGACTAGCGGGAACCTACGAGCAGTACTTC.

V and J are TRBV5-1 and TRBJ2-4, with TRBD1 as a possible D gene (5 bases). The V end was cut by 4 bases, the J end by 0 bases, with 8 bases between. CDR3 size: 14 residues. CDR1 and CDR2 (germline): SGHRS, YFSETQ. Here the CDR3 reads CASSPQGAKNIQYF. The CDR3 coding sequence is TGCGCCAGCAGCCCGCAGGGAGCCAAAAACATTCAGTACTTC.

The rearrangement links TRBV11-2 to TRBJ2-7; the D is unclear. The V gene's germline CDR1 is SGHAT and CDR2 FQNNGV. The CDR3 is 10 amino acids. V lost 1 base, J lost 6 bases, and 1 base lay in between. The CDR3 protein is CASSLVEQYF. The CDR3 DNA reads TGTGCCAGCAGCTTAGTCGAGCAGTACTTC.

The genes are TRBV19 and TRBJ1-3; D call uncertain. From germline, CDR1 is LNHDA and CDR2 SQIVND (reference sequence). The CDR3 is 13 residues long. Trimming shortened V by 4 bases and J by 4 bases, and 8 bases separated the two germline ends. Here the CDR3 reads CASSTRVGNTIYF. CDR3 in DNA: TGTGCCAGTAGTACACGAGTCGGAAACACCATATATTTT.

The chain carries TRBV6-5 and TRBJ1-2; D gene unclear. From germline, CDR1 is MNHEY and CDR2 SVGAGI. Trimming took 2 bases from V and 3 from J, leaving 7 bases between them. The CDR3 length is 13 residues. The DNA for the CDR3 is TGTGCCAGCAGTTACGTTTTGGACTATGGCTACACCTTC. Translating gives CASSYVLDYGYTF.

This clone was observed a single time. The genes are TRBV5-1 and TRBJ2-3, with 15 bases matching TRBD2. The J segment lost 4 bases and the V segment lost 4 bases, leaving 7 bases of the junction unmatched. The CDR3 is made up of 17 amino acids. CDR1 SGHRS and CDR2 YFSETQ come from the germline V gene. Here the CDR3 reads CASSQGLAGGFADTQYF. CDR3 nucleotide sequence: TGCGCCAGCAGCCAGGGACTAGCGGGAGGTTTTGCAGATACGCAGTATTTT.

This sequence joins TRBV7-6 and TRBJ2-5; D not resolved. V was clipped by 5 bases and J by 5 bases, with 21 bases between them. Per germline, CDR1 SGHVS and CDR2 FNYEAQ. This CDR3 contains 16 residues. Written as DNA, the CDR3 is TGTGCCAGCAGCCTCCGGTCCCGCCTAAGTGGGGAGACCCAGTACTTC. Its translation: CASSLRSRLSGETQYF.

V gene TRBV7-6 combines with J gene TRBJ1-5, with 10 bases lining up with TRBD1. CDR1 and CDR2 from the germline V gene are SGHVS and FNYEAQ. The length of the CDR3 is 16 residues. V lost 5 bases to trimming and J lost 4 bases; unmatched junction nucleotides: 8. The CDR3: CASSRTPGQGNQPQHF. CDR3 DNA sequence: TGTGCCAGCAGCAGAACACCGGGACAGGGGAATCAGCCCCAGCATTTT.

The V gene is TRBV18, the J gene TRBJ2-7, with D perhaps matching TRBD2 (6 bases). With 3 bases removed from V and 4 bases from J, the gap between germline ends came to 13 bases. Germline values: CDR1 KGHSH, CDR2 LQKENI. The CDR3 spans 14 residues. CDR3 sequence: CASSPLKEGYEQYF. The CDR3 region has the DNA TGTGCCAGCTCACCCCTGAAGGAGGGGTACGAGCAGTACTTC.

Note on this clone: This sample includes further DNA sequences coding for the same CDR3. This chain uses TRBV9 with TRBJ2-3, with unresolved D. V dropped 1 base and J dropped 5 bases, with 2 bases sitting between them. Germline V gene data show CDR1 as SGDLS and CDR2 as YYNGEE. The CDR3 contains 11 residues. The CDR3 spells CASSVIDTQYF. CDR3 nucleotide sequence: TGTGCCAGCAGCGTAATAGATACGCAGTATTTT.

This sequence joins TRBV5-8 and TRBJ2-3, with D unclear. CDR1 and CDR2 (germline): SGHTS, YDEGEE. There are 15 residues in the CDR3. The V end lost 0 bases, the J end lost 2 bases, and 10 bases lay between the germline ends. As DNA, the CDR3 is TGTGCCAGCAGCTTGGAATTAGCAGACACAGATACGCAGTATTTT. This encodes CASSLELADTDTQYF.

This chain uses TRBV6-6 with TRBJ1-1; D unresolved. This CDR3 contains 11 residues. V was cut by 7 bases and J by 1 base, with 4 bases left in between. The germline V gene has CDR1 MNHNY and CDR2 SVGAGI (reference sequence). CDR3 DNA sequence: TGTGCCAGCATGAGGAACACTGAAGCTTTCTTT. Its protein product is CASMRNTEAFF.

The CDR3 is CATSFRGGHAGNTIYF. The CDR3 DNA is TGTGCCACCAGCTTTCGAGGGGGCCACGCTGGAAACACCATATATTTT. The genes are TRBV15 and TRBJ1-3, with 7 nucleotides matching TRBD1. The CDR3 has 16 residues. J was trimmed by 2 bases and V by 5 bases; bases with no gene match: 9. The germline V gene has CDR1 LNHNV and CDR2 YYDKDF (reference sequence).

The genes are TRBV2 and TRBJ2-5, with 12 bases that match TRBD2. Per germline, CDR1 SNHLY and CDR2 FYNNEI. V lost 7 bases and J lost 5; bases outside the gene matches: 5. This CDR3 comprises 14 residues. The CDR3 region has the DNA TGTGCCAGCAATGGACTAGCGGGACAGGAGACCCAGTACTTC. This sequence encodes CASNGLAGQETQYF.

The chain is built from TRBV19 and TRBJ1-5, with 10 bases identical to TRBD1. CDR3 length: 15 amino acids. The germline V gene encodes CDR1 LNHDA and CDR2 SQIVND (reference sequence). Germline trimming cut 0 bases from V and 5 bases from J; bases unmatched to any gene: 1. CDR3 DNA sequence: TGTGCCAGTAGTATAGAGGACAGGGGGTATCAGCCCCAGCATTTT. Translating it yields CASSIEDRGYQPQHF.

The J gene is TRBJ1-3, the V gene TRBV4-2; D might be TRBD1 (5 bases). The CDR3 loop spans 17 amino acids. Germline CDR1 reads LGHNA; CDR2 reads YNFKEQ. Deletions cut 0 bases from V and 3 bases from J, with 15 bases between. Here the CDR3 reads CASSQDLFLRGGNTIYF. The CDR3 nucleotides are TGTGCCAGCAGCCAAGACCTTTTTCTAAGGGGTGGAAACACCATATATTTT.

This chain links TRBV4-3 with TRBJ1-2; D is possibly TRBD1 (5 bases). The CDR3 is 17 amino acids. The germline V gene encodes CDR1 LGHNA and CDR2 YSLEER. Trimming pared 0 bases from V and 8 bases from J, leaving 22 bases between. The CDR3, as DNA: TGCGCCAGCAGCCAAGAAGGGCCACGGGCACCCACAGGAGGCTACACCTTC. It specifies CASSQEGPRAPTGGYTF.

This clone was recorded a few times. This rearrangement joins TRBV5-1 to TRBJ1-2; D is undetermined. This CDR3 spans 15 amino acids. Germline-derived CDR1 and CDR2 are SGHRS and YFSETQ. Trimming left V 0 bases short and J 0 bases short, with 9 bases between. The CDR3 coding sequence is TGCGCCAGCAGCTTGGGTATGTTGCCTAACTATGGCTACACCTTC. This sequence encodes CASSLGMLPNYGYTF.

This chain links TRBV4-3 with TRBJ2-1; TRBD1 might be the D (5 bases). Trimming stripped 1 base from V and 2 bases from J, with 9 bases between. Germline assignment: CDR1 LGHNA and CDR2 YSLEER. The CDR3 has 15 amino acids. The CDR3, as DNA: TGCGCCAGCAGCCAAGCCAGGGATACCTACAATGAGCAGTTCTTC. Protein sequence: CASSQARDTYNEQFF.

The genes are TRBV7-9 and TRBJ2-6; D ambiguous. Germline lookup yields CDR1 SEHNR and CDR2 FQNEAQ (reference sequence). The CDR3 spans 13 residues. Between the trimmed V and J ends, which lost 8 bases and 1 base, there was a span of 6 bases. This chain's CDR3 is CASGSSGANVLTF. CDR3 nucleotides: TGTGCCAGCGGATCGTCTGGGGCCAACGTCCTGACTTTC.

The chain combines TRBV7-9 with TRBJ1-5, with D perhaps matching TRBD1 (6 bases). Trimming removed 5 bases at V and 7 bases at J, with 12 bases between. Germline V lookup: CDR1 SEHNR, CDR2 FQNEAQ (reference sequence). This CDR3 spans 13 amino acids. In DNA form, the CDR3 reads TGTGCCAGCAGCCCAGGGGTTGGGCAGCCCCAGCATTTT. Amino acid sequence: CASSPGVGQPQHF.

The chain couples TRBV18 to TRBJ2-3, with 13 bases aligning to TRBD2. Per the germline V gene, CDR1 is KGHSH and CDR2 is LQKENI. Trimming took 3 bases from V and 5 from J; bases not matched to a gene: 5. The CDR3 runs to 16 residues. CDR3 region: CASSPGLAGTEDTQYF. CDR3 nucleotide sequence: TGTGCCAGCTCACCGGGACTAGCGGGAACGGAAGATACGCAGTATTTT.

This chain links TRBV5-1 with TRBJ1-2; no clear D gene. The length of the CDR3 is 16 residues. Per germline, CDR1 SGHRS and CDR2 YFSETQ. V shed 1 base and J shed 1 base, with 14 bases lying between them. CDR3 sequence (DNA): TGCGCCAGCAGCTTGCCAGCATCGGACGGTAACTATGGCTACACCTTC. Amino acid sequence: CASSLPASDGNYGYTF.

The rearrangement links TRBV5-5 to TRBJ1-3; a weak D match, TRBD1 (6 bases). The CDR3 extends over 15 amino acids. CDR1 is SGHKS and CDR2 is YYEKEE in the germline V gene (reference sequence). Trimming pared 4 bases from V and 7 bases from J, leaving 18 bases between. As DNA, the CDR3 is TGTGCCAGCAGCAGATGGGCAGGGGAACAGAACACCATATATTTT. Translation gives CASSRWAGEQNTIYF.

This chain joins TRBV10-3 and TRBJ1-1; D gene unclear. The V end lost 3 bases, the J end lost 3 bases, and 5 bases lay between the germline ends. Germline V gene lookup returns CDR1 ENHRY and CDR2 SYGVKD. The CDR3 totals 12 residues. The DNA of the CDR3 is TGTGCCATCAGTGACTACTACACTGAAGCTTTCTTT. This sequence encodes CAISDYYTEAFF.